This T cell receptor beta chain is drawn from a study of blood T cells in healthy people across ages. This clonotype was observed at least ten times. Its antigen remains unidentified. CDR1 and CDR2 (germline): MNHEY, SVGAGI. V was cut by 7 bases and J by 4 bases, with 18 bases left in between. The CDR3 totals 15 residues. It was with a sample-barcoded 5' primer and a J-beta primer mix that a second PCR of about 7 to 12 cycles was run. MiXCR, run by TCRdb on the 5' RACE reads, gives a single entry per CDR3 protein. The sample has roughly 800,000 distinct CDR3 sequences; 20% to 25% are singletons. Findings and caveats of the study: Not knowing donor CMV status may have confounded expanded clonotype changes.

These data were also reused for a study on T cells of mothers and their children.

The genes are TRBV6-5 and TRBJ2-3; D is undetermined. The sequenced sample was blood. The origin of this receptor is a boy between 5 and 17 years old in good health. CDR3 protein: CASTSTFTGPDTQYF. The CDR3 nucleotides read TGTGCCAGCACCTCGACTTTTACCGGCCCAGATACGCAGTATTTT.